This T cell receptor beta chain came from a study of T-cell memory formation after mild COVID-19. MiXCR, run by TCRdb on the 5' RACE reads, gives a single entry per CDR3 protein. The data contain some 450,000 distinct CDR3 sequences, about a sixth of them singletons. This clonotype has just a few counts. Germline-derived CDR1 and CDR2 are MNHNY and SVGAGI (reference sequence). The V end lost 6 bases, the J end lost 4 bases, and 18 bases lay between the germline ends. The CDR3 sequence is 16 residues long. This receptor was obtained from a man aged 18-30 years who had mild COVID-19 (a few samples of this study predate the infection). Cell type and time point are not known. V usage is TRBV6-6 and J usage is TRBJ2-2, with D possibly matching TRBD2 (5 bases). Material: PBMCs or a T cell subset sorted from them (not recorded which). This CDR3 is CASRGEVGGLTGELFF. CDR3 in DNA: TGTGCCAGCAGGGGAGAGGTCGGTGGACTCACCGGGGAGCTGTTTTTT.